Listed below are T cell receptor beta chains from one sample, sequenced in a study of spatial heterogeneity in lung cancer. Each CDR3 protein is one row after TCRdb ran MiXCR on the 5' RACE reads. The sample lists about 120,000 distinct CDR3 sequences, 9% to 15% occurring once. The starting material was PBMCs, obtained at follow-up. Receptor source: a male donor with early-stage non-small cell lung cancer. CDR3s include the opening cysteine and the closing phenylalanine or tryptophan. A D gene is named only where the DNA matches it firmly. Size values are once, few and many counts, or a class for expanded clones, and some rows have none.

D gene	clone size	J gene	V gene	CDR3 DNA	CDR3 protein
NA	many	TRBJ1-2	TRBV28	TGTGCCAGCACTTCCCAGAGCTATGGCTACACCTTC	CASTSQSYGYTF
NA	many	TRBJ1-4	TRBV10-3	TGTGCCATCAGTGAGGACCTTGGAGGCGAAAAACTGTTTTTT	CAISEDLGGEKLFF
TRBD1	many	TRBJ2-2	TRBV5-4	TGTGCCAGCAGCCCTAGGGGACAGCCTTCAAACACCGGGGAGCTGTTTTTT	CASSPRGQPSNTGELFF
NA	few	TRBJ1-5	TRBV2	TGTGCCAGCAGTGAACGGGGGAATCAGCCCCAGCATTTT	CASSERGNQPQHF
NA	NA	TRBJ1-5	TRBV7-2	TGTGCCAGCAGCACATGGACGGGCTTCAACAATCAGCCCCAGCATTTT	CASSTWTGFNNQPQHF
TRBD1	many	TRBJ1-2	TRBV6-2/TRBV6-3	TGTGCCAGCAGTTACTTCGGACAGGGGATTAACTATGGCTACACCTTC	CASSYFGQGINYGYTF
NA	NA	TRBJ2-1	TRBV7-9	TGTGCCAGCAGCTTAAAGGATGAGCAGTTCTTC	CASSLKDEQFF
NA	many	TRBJ2-4	TRBV9	TGTGCCAGCAGCGTATCCGGTCTGCCCCAAAAAAACATTCAGTACTTC	CASSVSGLPQKNIQYF
NA	NA	TRBJ2-7	TRBV6-5	TGTGCCAGCAGTTACTCTGGACTACACTACGAGCAGTACTTC	CASSYSGLHYEQYF
NA	NA	TRBJ1-1	TRBV28	TGTGCCAGCAGCTCGACGCATTCTGCTTTCTTT	CASSSTHSAFF
TRBD1	many	TRBJ1-2	TRBV7-9	TGTGCCAGCAGTGGACAGGGCTTTCACTATGGCTACACCTTC	CASSGQGFHYGYTF
TRBD1	NA	TRBJ2-5	TRBV14	TGTGCCAGCAGCCAAGACTGGGACAGGGGGCAAGAGACCCAGTACTTC	CASSQDWDRGQETQYF
NA	few	TRBJ1-5	TRBV20-1	TGCAGTGCTTACCCGGGGGGCTCCAATCAGCCCCAGCATTTT	CSAYPGGSNQPQHF
TRBD1	many	TRBJ1-2	TRBV12-3/TRBV12-4	TGTGCCAGCAGTCCTGACAGGGGGCTTGGGTATGGCTACACCTTC	CASSPDRGLGYGYTF
NA	NA	TRBJ2-3	TRBV19	TGTGCCAGTAGTATATACGTGGGGCACGGCACAGATACGCAGTATTTT	CASSIYVGHGTDTQYF
NA	few	TRBJ2-3	TRBV20-1	TGCAGTGCTAGAGATGTGGGGGGCGCAGATACGCAGTATTTT	CSARDVGGADTQYF
NA	NA	TRBJ2-5	TRBV7-9	TGTGCCAGCAGCCCCCTGCTACTAGGTGGGGAGACCCAGTACTTC	CASSPLLLGGETQYF
TRBD1	NA	TRBJ2-7	TRBV24-1	TGTGCCACCTCCTGGACAGGGGGCAACGAGCAGTACTTC	CATSWTGGNEQYF
TRBD1	many	TRBJ2-5	TRBV28	TGTGCCAGCAGTTATAGGGCAGGGGGCCGGCAAGAGACCCAGTACTTC	CASSYRAGGRQETQYF
TRBD2	many	TRBJ2-1	TRBV4-3	TGCGCCAGCAGCCAAGACTTGAGCGGGGCTTACAATGAGCAGTTCTTC	CASSQDLSGAYNEQFF
NA	NA	TRBJ1-1	TRBV10-3	TGTGCCATCAGACAGGAATACACTGAAGCTTTCTTT	CAIRQEYTEAFF
NA	NA	TRBJ1-5	TRBV19	TGTGCCAGTAGTATAGGGCAGGGGAATCAGCCCCAGCATTTT	CASSIGQGNQPQHF
NA	many	TRBJ1-5	TRBV11-2	TGTGCCAGCAGCTTTGGGAATTCTTATAGCAATCAGCCCCAGCATTTT	CASSFGNSYSNQPQHF
NA	few	TRBJ1-5	TRBV10-2	TGCGCCAGCAGCATCTTAAATCAGCCCCAGCATTTT	CASSILNQPQHF